This T cell receptor (beta chain) was found in a study of cytomegalovirus exposure and HLA in healthy donors (dated by TCRdb to 2017 to 2019). Looking at the study overall: An earlier analysis of some 500 of the donors reported 250 to 350 Gb of sequence data and roughly 100 million unique TCR beta sequences from 150 million to 200 million T cells. The later analysis used no new phenotypic data to find candidate immune exposures, relying instead on TCR beta sequences and their occurrence across donors. In addition to the first cohort of about 650 subjects, a separate validation cohort of some 120 different subjects was used. A later analysis re-analyzed previously published TCR beta repertoires from approximately 670 donors and added high-resolution HLA genotyping to study TCR occurrence patterns. In an earlier analysis of over 550 of the donors, high-throughput TCR beta sequencing was used to judge whether each TCR beta V gene segment behaved as functional or pseudogenic. An early release that covered fewer than 800 HLA-typed donors contained about 300 gigabases of sequencing data and roughly 84 million unique TCR sequences. Typing coverage varied by locus: roughly 629-630 donors for A, B, C, DRB1 and DQB1; approximately 500 for DQA1; more than 600 for DPA1; approximately 470 for DPB1. To predict cytomegalovirus infection status, the study brought together high-throughput TCR immunosequencing, statistical association of individual TCRs with disease status, and machine learning. The T cell repertoires of 666 subjects were profiled by immunosequencing and related to cytomegalovirus serostatus. The aim of the study was to test whether cataloging public T cell receptors could identify signatures of past pathogen exposure. HLA typing included class I and class II loci at four-digit resolution. In a later genetic analysis, genome-wide SNP genotypes for about three fifths of the roughly 670 donors were used, and that subset was treated as a discovery cohort. Donor age, sex, ethnicity and CMV serostatus were collected together with the repertoire data. On average, around 230,000 unique TCR beta nucleotide sequences were sequenced per donor among roughly 430 genotyped donors of the cohort, with about 19% of those sequences being non-productive. All discovery cohort repertoires had been generated on a single sequencing platform. Of the 300 to 500 genotyped donors, less than 85% were placed in the genetic ancestry cluster associated with self-reported Caucasian donors. A few DR-DQ haplotypes were treated as single units for association and clustering because of strong linkage in the cohort. The investigation overall reported the following: In this cohort, only TCR beta chains were sequenced, and detectable features were limited by the absence of alpha or paired-chain data. In an earlier analysis of roughly 500 of the donors, most TCR beta V segments appeared in productive rearrangements about 90% or about 30% of the time, broadly matching IMGT annotations. Because HLA typing was missing for some donors at each locus, association tests included only the typed subset. Across donors, most TCR sequences were observed very rarely, whereas some public TCRs were present in many individuals. In both the original and validation cohorts, the classifier was reported to diagnose cytomegalovirus status with high specificity and sensitivity. A further reported finding was that TCR beta sequences accurately predicted the HLA-A and HLA-B alleles for most subjects in the first cohort. A total of 150 to 200 TCR beta chains were listed by the study as associated with cytomegalovirus. When HLA alleles, especially DR and DQ, strongly co-occurred, attributing TCR associations to individual alleles was difficult. The authors suggested that the approach could potentially be generalized to other disease states and immunological phenotypes. According to a later analysis, TCR association rates differed among HLA loci, with DRB1 alleles showing the most associated TCRs and HLA-C alleles showing the fewest. In a later analysis, HLA-associated TCR beta chains showed more clonal expansion and lower generation probabilities than non-associated chains that were equally common. A later analysis reported that several top co-occurrence clusters appeared linked to parvovirus B19, influenza, CMV and Epstein-Barr virus. Compared with the roughly 700-donor mean, donors in an Asian-associated ancestry cluster had fewer N-insertions in productive TCRs, according to a later genetic analysis. In a later genetic analysis, a missense DCLRE1C variant was associated with V-gene and J-gene trimming of TCR beta chains, and the association was replicated in an independent cohort. The sequencing pipeline was judged likely to have produced a cluster of highly shared sequence variants as a technical artifact. Sequencing depth was assumed to be roughly uniform across donors in the presence/absence analyses, though that assumption may not hold. Some IMGT-functional V segments, including TRBV6-2 and TRBV6-3, could not be distinguished by the 87-base-pair reads and were therefore excluded. Because counts were too low, more than 15 rarely observed V segments, including chromosome 9 orphons, were excluded from the earlier analysis of a few hundred of the donors. At a false discovery rate of 0.05, a later analysis linked fewer than 20,000 TCR beta sequences to specific HLA alleles. The only immune exposure information available for the cohort was CMV serostatus. Correlated functional status among segregating V segments might be attributable to linkage disequilibrium, but an unknown experimental factor could not be ruled out. In vitro tests confirmed that a few of the cytomegalovirus-associated TCR beta chains recognize cytomegalovirus antigens. In a later analysis, most CMV-associated TCR beta chains were found to appear HLA-restricted, with HLA associations seemingly driven largely by CMV exposure.

The method behind the library was the immunoSEQ multiplex PCR assay. For the multiplex PCR, a mixture combining 60 forward primers for TCR Vbeta segments and 13 reverse primers for TCR Jbeta segments was used. The CDR3 region of rearranged TCR beta genes was amplified from genomic DNA with a multiplex PCR assay. The amplified TCR beta libraries were sequenced on the Illumina HiSeq System as 87-base-pair reads. The study's own analysis went as follows. In a later analysis, roughly 80 million unique TCR beta chains were counted across the 500 to 850 repertoires, and approximately 11 million of these chains were shared by at least two donors. To remove PCR and sequencing errors, raw reads were error-corrected and collapsed into unique sequences using a nearest-neighbor algorithm that merged closely related sequences. To assign V, D and J gene segments, CDR3 sequences were aligned to IMGT reference sequences. For a sequence to be retained, a match of at least six nucleotides to both a V gene segment and a J gene segment was required. A rearrangement counted as productive if the CDR3 had no stop codons and remained in frame with V and J, and every other rearrangement counted as non-productive. Following IMGT convention, CDR3 was defined as the stretch from the second conserved V-encoded cysteine up to the conserved J-encoded phenylalanine. Sequences without an unambiguous match to a single V gene segment were excluded from the earlier analysis of over 500 of the donors. In an earlier analysis of several hundred of the donors, V segments were called functional above 56.7% productive rearrangements and were called segregating when the between-donor standard deviation exceeded 5%. A statistical classification framework was built to diagnose cytomegalovirus status from the catalog of TCR beta chain sequences. In a later analysis, TCR nucleotide sequences were compared against IMGT/GENE-DB human TR gene sequences so that V and J genes could be assigned. The TCRdist pipeline was used in a later analysis to assign CDR3 sequences and most-parsimonious VDJ recombination scenarios. In a later analysis, each TCR beta chain was defined by its CDR3 amino acid sequence together with its V-gene family, and reads without a unique V-gene family were excluded. In a later analysis, 450 to 600 highly shared, low-generation-probability nucleotide sequences were removed to address suspected cross-contamination and a sequencing artifact. In a later analysis, a clonal expansion index for each public chain was calculated from normalized within-repertoire ranks of inferred template counts. In a later analysis, generation probabilities were computed with a VDJ recombination model fitted to out-of-frame rearrangements, and the resulting probabilities were checked against IGoR. In a later analysis, TCR-TCR, TCR-HLA and TCR-CMV co-occurrence was scored with hypergeometric tests, and a repertoire-size bias correction was applied to TCR pairs. False discovery rates were estimated in a later analysis by permuting HLA or CMV assignments 20 times. A later analysis grouped co-occurring TCRs with DBSCAN, adding TCRdist sequence similarity when clustering within HLA-allele-positive subsets. For co-occurrence clustering, repertoires with fewer than 30,000 or more than 120,000 public chains were excluded, along with roughly 5 repertoires with anomalous nucleotide sharing. Not all clones reach the TCRdb copy of this immuneACCESS table, which keeps in-frame sequences only. Checked studies attribute under half of the gap to unresolved V genes and leave the rest unexplained. The DNA was the basis for D and trimming; V, J and clone size are from that table. For this sample there are some 150,000 clones; around 80% appear just once. Roughly 0.75% of the sample is held by the ten biggest clonotypes.

Regarding this clone: This clone's antigen is unknown. The input lacks base qualities; no much larger clone sits a single base away.

The CDR3 runs 17 amino acids, cysteine and phenylalanine included. Just CDR3 DNA is preserved here, 51 bases in frame from base 1. V is cut by 0 bases and J by 1 base, and the space between the germline ends is 15 bases. From the germline V gene, CDR1 is MNHNS and CDR2 is SASEGT. The cohort consisted of fewer than 700 healthy bone marrow donors. Cohort members were all nominally healthy when sampled, although unrecorded immune exposures were likely present. The donor was CMV seronegative and belonged to the group of over 300 seronegative cohort members. Each donor provided a peripheral blood sample, and peripheral blood mononuclear cells were used for TCR beta sequencing. The Qiagen DNeasy Blood Extraction Kit was used to extract genomic DNA from the blood cell samples.

The V and J segments used are TRBV6-1 and TRBJ1-2; the D gene is perhaps TRBD1, from 5 matching bases. This clonotype was sampled from a woman aged 18-30 years in good health and CMV-seronegative. The specimen sequenced was PBMCs. The nucleotide sequence reads TGTGCCAGCAGTGAAGCGAATTTGCAGGGCTATAACTATGGCTACACCTTC. It encodes CASSEANLQGYNYGYTF.